Listed below are T cell receptor beta chains from one sample, sequenced in a study of naive and memory T cell subsets. Each CDR3 protein gets one entry after TCRdb re-called the UMI-ligation and nested PCR reads with MiXCR. Of some 83,000 distinct CDR3 sequences in the sample, around 12% were seen once. Sequenced material: central memory CD4+ T cells from blood. The receptors shown here come from a human donor in good health. Both conserved end residues are part of each CDR3. A D gene is named only where the DNA matches it firmly. Clone size is given for some rows only: seen once, a few or many times, or a class if the clone is expanded.

NA,TRBJ2-7,many,TRBV12-3/TRBV12-4,TGTGCCAGCAGTTTAGTGGGGGCAGGGACCCACGAGCAGTACTTC,CASSLVGAGTHEQYF
TRBD1,TRBJ2-7,NA,TRBV5-1,TGCGCCAGCAGCTTGCGTCAGGGGGCAAACGAGCAGTACTTC,CASSLRQGANEQYF
NA,TRBJ2-7,few,TRBV2,TGTGCCAGCAGTGAAGTCTCTTACTACGAGCAGTACTTC,CASSEVSYYEQYF
NA,TRBJ2-1,NA,TRBV7-9,TGTGCCAGCAGCTTCTGGCAGGGGGGTGACAATGAGCAGTTCTTC,CASSFWQGGDNEQFF
TRBD2,TRBJ2-4,many,TRBV4-1,TGCGCCAGCAGCCAGCCGGGACTAGCGGGTCCAGTAGCCAAAAACATTCAGTACTTC,CASSQPGLAGPVAKNIQYF
TRBD2,TRBJ2-1,many,TRBV7-9,TGTGCCAGCAGCTTAGGGACTAGCGGGAACTCCTACAATGAGCAGTTCTTC,CASSLGTSGNSYNEQFF
TRBD1,TRBJ2-6,many,TRBV30,TGTGCCTGGAGTAAGTACAGGGGAAACTCTGGGGCCAACGTCCTGACTTTC,CAWSKYRGNSGANVLTF
NA,TRBJ1-5,few,TRBV28,TGTGCCAGCAGACCGGGGACGAATCAGCCCCAGCATTTT,CASRPGTNQPQHF
TRBD1,TRBJ1-6,NA,TRBV14,TGTGCCAGCAGCAACAGGGGAAGCGGTTCACCCCTCCACTTT,CASSNRGSGSPLHF
NA,TRBJ1-2,few,TRBV7-9,TGTGCCAGCAGCCCCCTCGGGGGACGGCTCTATGGCTACACCTTC,CASSPLGGRLYGYTF
NA,TRBJ1-2,NA,TRBV7-2,TGTGCCAGCAGCAGGGAGCTCTATGGCTACACCTTC,CASSRELYGYTF
NA,TRBJ1-3,NA,TRBV27,TGTGCCAGCAGTACAGGGTACCCCTCTGGAAACACCATATATTTT,CASSTGYPSGNTIYF
NA,TRBJ2-2,NA,TRBV28,TGTGCCAGCAGTTCCCAGGGGACAATTCGAAACGGGGAGCTGTTTTTT,CASSSQGTIRNGELFF
NA,TRBJ2-2,once,TRBV12-3/TRBV12-4,TGTGCCAGCAGTTTGGGCAGGGCCACCGGGGAGCTGTTTTTT,CASSLGRATGELFF
TRBD2,TRBJ2-3,many,TRBV2,TGTGCCAGCTTAGCGGGAGCACCGGCAGATACGCAGTATTTT,CASLAGAPADTQYF
NA,TRBJ1-5,NA,TRBV2,TGTGCCAGCAGGCTTAGCAATCAGCCCCAGCATTTT,CASRLSNQPQHF
TRBD2,TRBJ2-4,NA,TRBV7-2,TGTGCCAGCAGCTTACAGACTAGCGGGAGATCTGGCATTCAGTACTTC,CASSLQTSGRSGIQYF
NA,TRBJ2-2,NA,TRBV19,TGTGCCAGTAGTATTCTCGCCACCGGGGAGCTGTTTTTT,CASSILATGELFF
TRBD2,TRBJ2-5,many,TRBV5-4,TGTGCCAGCAGCCAAGTACTAGCGGGGGAGACCCAGTACTTC,CASSQVLAGETQYF
TRBD2,TRBJ2-1,NA,TRBV20-1,TGCAGTGCTAGATTCCCACTAGCGGGAGTCTACAATGAGCAGTTCTTC,CSARFPLAGVYNEQFF
NA,TRBJ2-7,few,TRBV28,TGTGCCAGCACCGGCGTACGGGACCCCCAGTACTTC,CASTGVRDPQYF
TRBD2,TRBJ2-6,few,TRBV7-8,TGTGCCAGCAGCCCCGACGGGAGGGCTGGGGCCAACGTCCTGACTTTC,CASSPDGRAGANVLTF
TRBD2,TRBJ2-7,many,TRBV4-1,TGCGCCAGCAGCCAGCCCCTAGCGGGGCCTACCTACGAGCAGTACTTC,CASSQPLAGPTYEQYF
NA,TRBJ2-3,NA,TRBV29-1,TGCAGCGTTGAGCCCCCACTGGGCACAGATACGCAGTATTTT,CSVEPPLGTDTQYF
NA,TRBJ2-5,many,TRBV29-1,TGCAGCGTTGATGATGCGCTGTACCAAGAGACCCAGTACTTC,CSVDDALYQETQYF
NA,TRBJ2-3,few,TRBV7-2,TGTGCCAGCAGCTTACCGGGGGATACGCAGTATTTT,CASSLPGDTQYF
TRBD2,TRBJ2-2,NA,TRBV7-9,TGTGCCAGCAGCTCACGTCGCGGGAGATCTTTAACCGGGGAGCTGTTTTTT,CASSSRRGRSLTGELFF
NA,TRBJ1-6,few,TRBV27,TGTGCCAGCAGTTTCCTCGAGGGACGGAAAAATTCACCCCTCCACTTT,CASSFLEGRKNSPLHF
NA,TRBJ1-3,NA,TRBV6-1,TGTGCCAGCAGCCGACCACGCCAGGTTTTCTCTGGAAACACCATATATTTT,CASSRPRQVFSGNTIYF
TRBD2,TRBJ2-7,NA,TRBV6-1,TGTGCCAGCAGTGGGACTAGCGGGAGGGGAAGCGAGCAGTACTTC,CASSGTSGRGSEQYF
NA,TRBJ1-1,many,TRBV14,TGTGCCAGCAGCCGGACTGTCGTCGGGGCTGAAGCTTTCTTT,CASSRTVVGAEAFF
NA,TRBJ2-5,many,TRBV11-2,TGTGCCAGCAGCTTAGCCCGGGCCGAAGAGACCCAGTACTTC,CASSLARAEETQYF
TRBD2,TRBJ2-1,many,TRBV11-3,TGTGCCAGCAGCTTCACTAGCGGGGATTACAATGAGCAGTTCTTC,CASSFTSGDYNEQFF
TRBD1,TRBJ2-7,few,TRBV6-1,TGTGCCAGCAGTGAGGGACAGGTATTTAGGGAGCAGTACTTC,CASSEGQVFREQYF
NA,TRBJ1-3,few,TRBV5-1,TGCGCCAGCAGCTCGGAAGGGAGCCGTGGAAACACCATATATTTT,CASSSEGSRGNTIYF
TRBD1,TRBJ1-1,NA,TRBV18,TGTGCCAGCTCACCTCTCGGACAGGGCTTCACTGAAGCTTTCTTT,CASSPLGQGFTEAFF
NA,TRBJ2-5,NA,TRBV20-1,TGCAGTGCTAGCCTGACAGGCCAAGAGACCCAGTACTTC,CSASLTGQETQYF
NA,TRBJ1-4,few,TRBV18,TGTGCCAGCTCATCATACCAAGAAAAACTGTTTTTT,CASSSYQEKLFF
TRBD2,TRBJ2-7,many,TRBV6-2/TRBV6-3,TGTGCCAGCAGACTCCTTGGACTAGCCGGACAGCACGAGCAGTACTTC,CASRLLGLAGQHEQYF
NA,TRBJ1-4,NA,TRBV5-4,TGTGCCAGCAGCTCCAGGGAAACTAATGAAAAACTGTTTTTT,CASSSRETNEKLFF
NA,TRBJ2-2,few,TRBV9,TGTGCCAGCAGCGCCGAGGACCGTAAGACCGGGGAGCTGTTTTTT,CASSAEDRKTGELFF
NA,TRBJ2-7,many,TRBV7-2,TGTGCCAGCAGCACTGACTGGAGCTCCTACGAGCAGTACTTC,CASSTDWSSYEQYF
TRBD1,TRBJ2-7,NA,TRBV9,TGTGCCAGCAGAGCAACGCCGGGACAGGGTCCGCACGAGCAGTACTTC,CASRATPGQGPHEQYF
NA,TRBJ1-1,few,TRBV30,TGTGCCTTCGGCAGGGGCAGTGAAGCTTTCTTT,CAFGRGSEAFF
NA,TRBJ2-1,many,TRBV5-4,TGTGCCAGCAGCTTGTACCAGGGGGGCTACAATGAGCAGTTCTTC,CASSLYQGGYNEQFF
NA,TRBJ1-4,few,TRBV7-6,TGTGCCAGCAGCTTACTGGGAGGTGAAAAACTGTTTTTT,CASSLLGGEKLFF
TRBD1,TRBJ2-5,many,TRBV27,TGTGCCAGCAGTTTATCGCGACAGGGCCGTCAGTACTTC,CASSLSRQGRQYF
NA,TRBJ1-3,few,TRBV5-6,TGTGCCAGCAGCGTGGGACACCTCGGCTCTGGAAACACCATATATTTT,CASSVGHLGSGNTIYF
NA,TRBJ2-3,NA,TRBV7-2,TGTGCCAGCAGCGCGAGACAGGGGAGGGTCACGCAGTATTTT,CASSARQGRVTQYF
NA,TRBJ2-7,many,TRBV12-3/TRBV12-4,TGTGCCAGCAGATTGACAGGTGGATCCTACGAGCAGTACTTC,CASRLTGGSYEQYF
NA,TRBJ2-1,NA,TRBV28,TGTGCCAGCATCACTCAGAGCTCCTACAATGAGCAGTTCTTC,CASITQSSYNEQFF
TRBD2,TRBJ2-1,many,TRBV7-2,TGTGCCAGCACCGTCGGGGCAGCGGGAGGGTTAGGTGAGCAGTTCTTC,CASTVGAAGGLGEQFF
NA,TRBJ2-5,few,TRBV25-1,TGTGCCAGCAGTGAAGCCGGAGAAGAGACCCAGTACTTC,CASSEAGEETQYF
NA,TRBJ2-3,medium-sized,TRBV20-1,TGCAGTGCTAGATGGCCGGTATATAAAAGAACAGATACGCAGTATTTT,CSARWPVYKRTDTQYF
NA,TRBJ2-5,many,TRBV20-1,TGCAGTGCTAGAGTGAGAGCAACCCTAGTCACACAAGAGACCCAGTACTTC,CSARVRATLVTQETQYF
NA,TRBJ1-6,NA,TRBV6-1,TGTGCCAGCAGTGAAGTAGAAATGGCGAATTCACCCCTCCACTTT,CASSEVEMANSPLHF
NA,TRBJ1-1,NA,TRBV5-6,TGTGCCAGCAGCTTACTCGGGACCCGGAAAACGCATGAAGCTTTCTTT,CASSLLGTRKTHEAFF